A selection of T cell receptor beta chains follows, all from one sample in a study of cytomegalovirus exposure and HLA in healthy donors. Produced via immunoSEQ multiplex PCR; TCRdb's table is partial and in-frame only. This table has some 110,000 clones, 74% appearing once. Sequencing was carried out using PBMCs. These receptors all stem from a woman aged 45-65 years in good health and CMV-seropositive. CDR3s leave out the opening cysteine and the closing phenylalanine or tryptophan. A D gene is named only where the DNA matches it firmly. The size of a clone is reported for some rows only, either as once, few or many, or as a class for expanded clones.

V,J,size,D,CDR3
TRBV9,TRBJ1-2,.,.,ASSVGVGGYGYT
TRBV12-5,TRBJ2-2,.,.,ASGFSGGDTGELF
TRBV29-1,TRBJ2-7,few,.,SVRRDSVYEQY
TRBV2,TRBJ1-3,.,.,ASSDPRRHPGNTIY
TRBV19,TRBJ2-7,.,TRBD2,ASSIEASGLTYEQY
TRBV25-1,TRBJ1-2,.,TRBD1,ASSAGQGKYGYT
TRBV7-9,TRBJ2-6,few,.,ASSPGGLKSGANVLT
TRBV30,TRBJ2-2,.,TRBD2,AWSGLAGGGHTGELF
TRBV19,TRBJ2-3,.,.,ASNDGASTDTQY
TRBV6-5,TRBJ1-6,.,.,ASSARDTGSPLH
TRBV18,TRBJ1-3,.,TRBD1,ASSLDRGQGNTIY
TRBV4-1,TRBJ2-3,.,.,ASSQRGEADTQY
TRBV7-9,TRBJ1-2,.,.,ASSLESGEGYT
TRBV5-1,TRBJ2-1,few,TRBD2,ASSDVTGGLTNEQF
TRBV2,TRBJ1-2,.,TRBD1,ASSDYRGHGYT
TRBV10-3,TRBJ1-4,.,.,AINNPGTSREKLF
TRBV4-1,TRBJ2-5,.,TRBD1,ASSLRTGKGETQY
TRBV20-1,TRBJ1-6,.,.,SAPDGAPLH
TRBV30,TRBJ2-5,once,.,ARNRGKETQY
TRBV5-1,TRBJ1-6,.,.,ASSLAPGGNSPLH
TRBV7-2,TRBJ2-7,few,TRBD2,ASSGRGLAGIYEQY
TRBV7-8,TRBJ2-7,once,.,ASSLGLLALTYEQY
TRBV2,TRBJ2-5,.,TRBD1,ASRGDRAWETQY
TRBV27,TRBJ1-3,.,TRBD1,ASSRDRGSGNTIY
TRBV5-1,TRBJ2-3,.,TRBD1,ASSLGGQGASDTQY
TRBV7-9,TRBJ1-6,.,TRBD1,ASSLLQGENSPLH
TRBV2,TRBJ1-1,.,TRBD1,ASTGQTNTEAF
TRBV7-3,TRBJ1-6,.,TRBD1,ASSPTGVGALH
TRBV18,TRBJ1-5,once,TRBD1,ASSPSGTGSGQPQH